This TCR beta chain was retrieved from a study of T cell repertoires in cytomegalovirus infection. Study-level information: Recently described HLA-C-restricted plus well-studied HLA-B-restricted CMV epitopes were used. An indication of both CMV infection and matching HLA type came from public TCR beta signatures. Study-wide points: What dominated the ex vivo response were HLA-C-restricted CMV-specific TCR beta clonotypes. People with CMV and the relevant HLA were identified by cumulative public TCR beta family frequency.

The CDR3 loop spans 13 amino acids. V was pared by 6 bases and J by 4 bases, with 4 bases of the junction left unmatched. The germline gives CDR1 MNHEY, CDR2 SVGEGT. TCRdb analysed the reads with MiXCR anew, one entry per CDR3 protein. The repertoire has 680,000 or so distinct CDR3 sequences, around a third of them found once; the top ten carry roughly 20%. Worth noting for this clonotype: Its target is not known.

This chain links TRBV6-2 or TRBV6-3 with TRBJ2-3; TRBD1 matches 7 bases. This TCR derives from a human donor in good health (CMV status not recorded). Some clones in this sample may be carry-over from other donors' samples. Sample: cultured PBMCs, taken from culture after CMV antigen stimulation. The CDR3 DNA follows: TGTGCCAGCAGACCCACAGGGGCAGATACGCAGTATTTT. Its translation is CASRPTGADTQYF.